This T cell receptor (beta chain) was captured by sequencing in a study of T-cell reconstitution after alpha-beta-depleted transplantation in children. Study-level findings and limits: A year had passed since transplant, and T-cell counts and diversity by then came mostly from newly produced T cells. The origin of high day-60 TCRbeta diversity in some patients lay in surviving recipient T cells and thymic progenitors.

The germline V gene encodes CDR1 GTSNPN and CDR2 SVGIG (reference sequence). CDR3 length: 12 residues. With 0 bases removed from V and 6 bases from J, the gap between germline ends came to 9 bases. This clonotype turned up a few times. Its antigen remains unidentified. The TCRbeta library incorporated unique molecular identifiers. TCRdb re-analysed the PCR reads in MiXCR, keeping a single row per CDR3 protein. The sample lists fewer than 1 million distinct CDR3 sequences, around 15% seen once, with around 5% in the top ten. Sequences were derived from PBMCs, mostly from graft donor cells, sampled 360 days after TCRalphabeta/CD19-depleted stem cell transplant. The chain is built from TRBV30 and TRBJ2-7, with D unclear. This clonotype was obtained from a male patient under 18 who had a stem cell transplant for acute lymphoblastic leukemia, so the T cells may come from the graft donor. In DNA form, the CDR3 reads TGTGCCTGGAGTGTACTGGGCGGCGAGCAGTACTTC. Its protein product is CAWSVLGGEQYF.